This T cell receptor beta chain stems from a study of blood T cells in healthy people across ages. There were healthy Caucasian individuals from Russia, aged about 6 to 100, serving as donors. The ends were cut back, 8 bases at V and 0 bases at J, with 24 bases in the middle. This CDR3 contains 18 residues. Germline V gene lookup returns CDR1 MNHEY and CDR2 SVGEGT. Whole-study findings and limits: Naive CD4+ cells and diversity were both higher in long-lived donors than in aged donors.

A second about 7 to 11 cycle PCR used barcoded and J-beta primers. TCRdb re-derived calls from the 5' RACE reads in MiXCR, one entry per CDR3 protein. Among 700,000 to 900,000 distinct CDR3 sequences listed, 25% to 30% were seen once. Comment on this clonotype: Its specificity is not known.

The sample was also linked to a second study, of T cells of mothers and their children. From that report: The people who donated were a few healthy Caucasian mothers and their six children. Each child contributed 2.5 million to 3.5 million TCR beta CDR3 reads, while each mother contributed over 8.5 million.

The chain links TRBV6-2 or TRBV6-3 to TRBJ2-3, with TRBD1 as a possible D gene (5 bases). The material sequenced was blood. This sequence was found in a boy between 5 and 17 years old in good health. CDR3 amino acids: CASYGPPDTMLSTDTQYF. The CDR3 bases are TGTGCCAGCTACGGCCCACCGGACACGATGCTTAGCACAGATACGCAGTATTTT.